This entry lists 31 T cell receptor beta chains sequenced from one sample in a study of blood T cell repertoires in COVID-19. Sequencing was performed with immunoSEQ multiplex PCR; in TCRdb, only in-frame clones are kept and a portion is missing. Altogether just under 60,000 clones are present, approximately 82% being singletons, with the ten largest covering around 12%. Sequenced input: peripheral blood. These receptors originate from a man of 80 years or more with acute or convalescent COVID-19.

The chain combines TRBV5-8 with TRBJ1-2; perhaps TRBD1 as D (5 bases). The CDR3 is made up of 15 amino acids. Trimming shortened V by 3 bases and J by 0 bases, and 12 bases separated the two germline ends. Germline CDR1 reads SGHTS; CDR2 reads YDEGEE. CDR3 protein: CASSSRGKTNYGYTF. The DNA for the CDR3 is TGTGCCAGCAGCTCTAGGGGCAAAACTAACTATGGCTACACCTTC.

V is TRBV3-1 (or the pseudogene TRBV3-2) and J is TRBJ1-1; D uncertain. Trimming stripped 4 bases from V and 4 bases from J, with 13 bases between. This CDR3 is 14 amino acids long. Germline CDR1 and CDR2: LGHDT and YNNKEL (reference sequence). CDR3 sequence (DNA): TGTGCCAGCAGCCCTACGAATTCGGGCACTGAAGCTTTCTTT. This translates into CASSPTNSGTEAFF.

The V call is TRBV7-2, the J call TRBJ1-4, with D perhaps TRBD1 (6 bases). The CDR3 totals 14 residues. Germline CDR1 is SGHTA and CDR2 is FQGNSA. The V gene lost 1 base and the J gene lost 8 bases, with 11 bases spanning the gap. CDR3 protein: CASSLERGGEKLFF. CDR3 coding DNA: TGTGCCAGCAGCTTAGAAAGGGGGGGGGAAAAACTGTTTTTT.

The genes are TRBV12-5 and TRBJ1-1; 8 nucleotides line up with TRBD1. Germline loops: CDR1 LGHNT, CDR2 FRNRAP. The ends lost 2 bases at V and 4 bases at J; junction bases unmatched: 3. The CDR3 contains 14 residues. Here the CDR3 DNA reads TGTGCTAGTGGTTTGAACAGGGGGAGCACTGAAGCTTTCTTT. Residues: CASGLNRGSTEAFF.

The table lists this clone with a few counts. The J gene is TRBJ1-1, the V gene TRBV2, with D perhaps matching TRBD1 (5 bases). Trimming removed 3 bases at V and 2 bases at J, with 16 bases between. Looked up from germline, CDR1 is SNHLY and CDR2 is FYNNEI. The CDR3 length is 16 residues. The CDR3 DNA reads as TGTGCCAGCAGTGATCCATGGGGCCTCCTTAACACTGAAGCTTTCTTT. Its translation is CASSDPWGLLNTEAFF.

The chain is built from TRBV23-1 and TRBJ1-1; the D gene is possibly TRBD1 (6 bases). TRBV23-1 is annotated as an ORF whose role is uncertain. Trimming stripped 10 bases from V and 2 bases from J, with 17 bases between. The CDR3 sequence is 14 residues long. The CDR3 bases are TGCGCCACAGCTAGAGGGGGGGCAAACACTGAAGCTTTCTTT. This encodes CATARGGANTEAFF.

CDR3 region: CASSQLRTSGQYF. The DNA for the CDR3 is TGCGCCAGCAGCCAACTTCGGACTAGCGGGCAGTACTTC. The J gene is TRBJ2-7, the V gene TRBV4-1; 10 positions agree with TRBD2. With 2 bases clipped from V and 9 bases from J, the junction kept 4 bases outside the gene matches. Germline CDR1 MGHRA, CDR2 YSYEKL. The CDR3 runs 13 residues.

The rearrangement uses TRBV19 and TRBJ1-2; tentative D call: TRBD1 (5 bases). V shed 8 bases and J shed 4 bases, with 14 bases lying between them. CDR1 and CDR2 (germline): LNHDA, SQIVND (reference sequence). This CDR3 has 13 amino acids. The CDR3 DNA reads TGTGCCAGTGCCGGGGGGGAGGCCTATGGCTACACCTTC. Translating it yields CASAGGEAYGYTF.

The chain joins TRBV9 to TRBJ2-3, with TRBD2 matching 11 bases. The CDR3 contains 16 residues. Trimming at V came to 3 bases and at J to 5 bases, leaving 8 bases not matched to a gene. Germline values: CDR1 SGDLS, CDR2 YYNGEE. This chain's CDR3 is CASSAFSGGAVDTQYF. The DNA for the CDR3 is TGTGCCAGCAGCGCCTTTAGCGGGGGGGCCGTAGATACGCAGTATTTT.

V gene TRBV3-1 (or the pseudogene TRBV3-2) combines with J gene TRBJ1-3; no definite D call. CDR3 length equals 15 residues. Germline V gives CDR1 LGHDT, CDR2 YNNKEL (reference sequence). V lost 0 bases and J 4 bases, leaving 10 bases between the germline ends. CDR3 residues: CASSQERGYGNTIYF. The CDR3 DNA reads TGTGCCAGCAGCCAAGAGCGAGGGTACGGAAACACCATATATTTT.

This clone showed up just a few times. The junction and the germline gene differ at one end; a read error may be behind it. The V call is TRBV30, the J call TRBJ2-7; D perhaps matches TRBD1 (6 bases). The length of the CDR3 is 13 residues. The germline CDR1 and CDR2 sequences are GTSNPN and SVGIG (reference sequence). The CDR3 nucleotides are TGTGCCTGGAGTGAGGGACAAGTTTACGCGCAGTACTTC. It specifies CAWSEGQVYAQYF.

The rearrangement uses TRBV7-9 and TRBJ1-4; TRBD1 might be the D (5 bases). The CDR3 is 17 residues long. With 1 base removed from V and 7 bases from J, the gap between germline ends came to 19 bases. CDR1 is SEHNR, CDR2 FQNEAQ, per germline (reference sequence). The CDR3 DNA reads as TGTGCCAGCAGCTTAGTTCAAGGGGAACCAGGGTCTGAAAAACTGTTTTTT. Its protein is CASSLVQGEPGSEKLFF.

The chain has TRBV6-2 or TRBV6-3 and TRBJ2-3; D perhaps matches TRBD1 (6 bases). Trimming took off 5 bases at V and 4 bases at J, with 19 bases between the two ends. The CDR3 is 16 amino acids. Germline CDR1 reads MNHEY; CDR2 reads SVGEGT. The CDR3 loop is CASSRPGTPSADTQYF. DNA of the CDR3: TGTGCCAGCAGTCGCCCCGGGACACCGTCCGCAGATACGCAGTATTTT.

The table lists this clone with a count of one. This rearrangement joins TRBV29-1 to TRBJ1-1; D is unresolved. Trimming cost V 6 bases and J 1 base, with 9 bases left between them. Germline values: CDR1 SQVTM, CDR2 ANQGSEA. This CDR3 has 12 amino acids. CDR3 in amino acids: CSVAERNTEAFF. CDR3 DNA: TGCAGCGTCGCAGAAAGGAACACTGAAGCTTTCTTT.

V and J are TRBV30 and TRBJ1-2; 7 bases match TRBD1. The CDR3 is made up of 13 amino acids. Germline V lookup: CDR1 GTSNPN, CDR2 SVGIG (reference sequence). The V gene end was trimmed by 5 bases and the J gene end by 5 bases; junction bases not matched to a gene: 8. CDR3: CAWEATGWYGYTF. CDR3 DNA: TGTGCCTGGGAAGCGACAGGGTGGTATGGCTACACCTTC.

The chain has TRBV7-6 and TRBJ1-2, with D possibly being TRBD1 (6 bases). V gave up 3 bases and J gave up 0 bases, with 17 bases separating them. This CDR3 comprises 17 residues. Per the germline V gene, CDR1 is SGHVS and CDR2 is FNYEAQ. This CDR3 is CASSLGTGTPPNYGYTF. The CDR3 DNA follows: TGTGCCAGCAGCTTGGGAACAGGGACCCCTCCTAACTATGGCTACACCTTC.

The chain links TRBV3-1 (or the pseudogene TRBV3-2) to TRBJ1-5, with D possibly TRBD1 on 5 matching bases. CDR3 length: 14 amino acids. Between the trimmed V and J ends, which lost 0 bases and 9 bases, there was a span of 12 bases. Germline CDR1 is LGHDT and CDR2 is YNNKEL (reference sequence). CDR3 loop: CASSQDREAWPQHF. For the CDR3, the DNA is TGTGCCAGCAGCCAAGACAGGGAAGCGTGGCCCCAGCATTTT.

This chain uses TRBV2 with TRBJ2-5; maybe TRBD1 (6 bases). The CDR3 spans 12 residues. V dropped 2 bases and J dropped 10 bases, with 11 bases sitting between them. Germline V gives CDR1 SNHLY, CDR2 FYNNEI. The CDR3 DNA sequence: TGTGCCAGCAGTGAAAACAGGGTGATCCAGTACTTC. This gives the protein CASSENRVIQYF.

In nucleotides, the CDR3 is TGCGCCAGCAGCTTGGCTGGACAGCCGTGGGACGAGCAGTACTTC. Its protein product is CASSLAGQPWDEQYF. This chain joins TRBV5-1 and TRBJ2-7; tentative D call: TRBD1 (6 bases). Trimming left V 0 bases short and J 5 bases short, with 15 bases between. The CDR3 is made up of 15 amino acids. The germline gives CDR1 SGHRS, CDR2 YFSETQ.

The J gene is TRBJ2-1, the V gene TRBV19; 7 bases fit TRBD1. Germline V gene sequence: CDR1 LNHDA, CDR2 SQIVND (reference sequence). The CDR3 has 15 residues. The J segment lost 2 bases and the V segment lost 3 bases, leaving 4 bases of the junction unmatched. CDR3 in amino acids: CASSIEGATYNEQFF. CDR3 DNA: TGTGCCAGTAGTATTGAGGGGGCCACCTACAATGAGCAGTTCTTC.

This chain uses TRBV18 with TRBJ1-3; D call uncertain. Per the germline V gene, CDR1 is KGHSH and CDR2 is LQKENI. V lost 0 bases to trimming and J lost 1 base, with 7 bases between them. The CDR3 has 15 amino acids. CDR3 nucleotides: TGTGCCAGCTCACCACCCCAGGTTTCTGGAAACACCATATATTTT. This sequence encodes CASSPPQVSGNTIYF.

In this sample, this clone turned up once. The DNA of the CDR3 is TGTGCCAGCAGCTTGAGTGGAGACATTCAGTACTTC. Translated: CASSLSGDIQYF. The chain joins TRBV5-6 to TRBJ2-4, with D hard to call. The CDR3 sequence is 12 residues long. V lost 1 base and J lost 8, with 7 bases in between. CDR1 is SGHDT, CDR2 YYEEEE, per germline.

The chain carries TRBV9 and TRBJ2-3, with 7 bases that match TRBD2. V dropped 0 bases and J dropped 6; count of bases not matched to a gene: 10. CDR1 and CDR2 (germline): SGDLS, YYNGEE. CDR3 length: 16 amino acids. The DNA for the CDR3 is TGTGCCAGCAGCGTAGACGCGGGAGAACAGGACGATACGCAGTATTTT. Amino acid sequence: CASSVDAGEQDDTQYF.

V gene TRBV5-1 combines with J gene TRBJ2-3, with 7 bases aligning to TRBD1. CDR1 is SGHRS and CDR2 is YFSETQ in the germline V gene. J lost 5 bases, V lost 1 base, and 7 bases had no gene match. CDR3 length: 15 residues. The CDR3 sequence: CASSLLDRNRDTQYF. The CDR3 coding sequence is TGCGCCAGCAGCTTGTTGGACAGGAATCGAGATACGCAGTATTTT.

The chain combines TRBV12-3 or TRBV12-4 with TRBJ2-5, with D tentatively TRBD1 (5 bases). The length of the CDR3 is 13 residues. Between the trimmed V and J ends, which lost 1 base and 4 bases, there was a span of 7 bases. The CDR3 sequence is CASSLDRRETQYF. CDR3 DNA: TGTGCCAGCAGTTTAGACAGGCGAGAGACCCAGTACTTC.

This clone was seen a handful of times. The rearrangement uses TRBV24-1 and TRBJ2-7, with D perhaps matching TRBD2 (6 bases). In germline, CDR1 is KGHDR, CDR2 SFDVKD. V gave up 1 base and J gave up 5 bases, with 8 bases separating them. This CDR3 contains 13 residues. The DNA for the CDR3 is TGTGCCACCAGTGATTTCCCGGGGGACGAGCAGTACTTC. Translation gives CATSDFPGDEQYF.

This chain joins TRBV5-1 and TRBJ2-3; D is possibly TRBD1 (6 bases). V lost 4 bases and J 4 bases, leaving 22 bases between the germline ends. The length of the CDR3 is 17 residues. The V gene's germline CDR1 is SGHRS and CDR2 YFSETQ. CDR3 sequence (DNA): TGCGCCAGCAGCCCCACGGAGGTGTCAGGGGTTTCAGATACGCAGTATTTT. This encodes CASSPTEVSGVSDTQYF.

J is TRBJ2-3 and V is TRBV29-1; 10 bases are a match to TRBD2. The germline CDR1 and CDR2 sequences are SQVTM and ANQGSEA. This CDR3 region has 19 residues. V gave up 5 bases and J gave up 0 bases; unmatched junction bases: 17. As DNA, the CDR3 is TGCAGCGTTCCGGCATTGTTTAGCGGGGGGCCGGGGAGCACAGATACGCAGTATTTT. It encodes CSVPALFSGGPGSTDTQYF.

The gene calls are TRBV7-2 and TRBJ1-2; D remains ambiguous. Germline CDR1 is SGHTA and CDR2 is FQGNSA. The CDR3 length is 14 residues. Trimming took 5 bases from V and 5 from J, leaving 15 bases between them. The CDR3 DNA reads as TGTGCCAGCAGCCCCCAGTGGGCGGGGTATGGCTACACCTTC. It is translated as CASSPQWAGYGYTF.

This clone was observed once. This chain joins TRBV7-9 and TRBJ2-1; TRBD2 matches at 7 bases. J lost 6 bases, V lost 5 bases, and 13 bases had no gene match. Germline CDR1 reads SEHNR; CDR2 reads FQNEAQ (reference sequence). The CDR3 has 16 amino acids. The CDR3 coding sequence is TGTGCCAGCAGCCAGAGGCCGACTAGCCAGGGCAATGAGCAGTTCTTC. Its translation is CASSQRPTSQGNEQFF.

V gene TRBV5-6 combines with J gene TRBJ1-3; D is unclear. CDR3 length: 16 residues. V lost 1 base and J lost 1, with 12 bases in between. Germline V gene lookup returns CDR1 SGHDT and CDR2 YYEEEE. CDR3 protein: CASSLPPVGSGNTIYF. The DNA of the CDR3 is TGTGCCAGCAGCTTGCCCCCTGTCGGTTCTGGAAACACCATATATTTT.